This T cell receptor beta chain appears in the sequencing data of a study of T cell changes during pregnancy in multiple sclerosis. TCRdb's copy holds only in-frame clones and misses some; the assay was immunoSEQ multiplex PCR. The sample carries about 23,000 clones, about 86% recorded once. This clone was detected once. V dropped 4 bases and J dropped 6; count of bases not matched to a gene: 1. This CDR3 comprises 12 residues. Germline V gene lookup returns CDR1 SGHRS and CDR2 YFSETQ. The source is a female donor in good health, enrolled as a control in a pregnancy study. The J gene is TRBJ2-3, the V gene TRBV5-1; TRBD2 aligns across 8 bases. The starting material was CD4+ T cells from peripheral blood mononuclear cells, obtained in the first trimester of pregnancy. In DNA form, the CDR3 reads TGCGCCAGCAGCCAGCGGGGGGATACGCAGTATTTT. Translation: CASSQRGDTQYF.